The sequence of this T cell receptor beta chain was determined in a study of CD8+ T cells in alopecia areata. Looking at the study overall: Oral tofacitinib, 5 to 10 mg twice daily, was given in an open-label trial.

Investigators sorted PBMCs to obtain both CD4+ and CD8+ T cells. Germline V gene sequence: CDR1 SGHTA, CDR2 FQGNSA. With 4 bases removed from V and 5 bases from J, the gap between germline ends came to 9 bases. The CDR3 contains 13 residues. Reverse transcription of extracted RNA yielded cDNA, which provided the sequencing template. The method was immunoSEQ multiplex PCR; TCRdb's version includes in-frame clones alone and lacks a portion of them. Of approximately 54,000 clones in the sample, around 97% were seen once. This chain links TRBV7-2 with TRBJ2-4; D not certain. The sequence derives from a human donor with alopecia areata. This specimen consisted of CD8+ T cells sorted from blood, obtained at week 0. CDR3 coding DNA: TGTGCCAGCAGCTCCCTCCCCCAAAACATTCAGTACTTC. It specifies CASSSLPQNIQYF.